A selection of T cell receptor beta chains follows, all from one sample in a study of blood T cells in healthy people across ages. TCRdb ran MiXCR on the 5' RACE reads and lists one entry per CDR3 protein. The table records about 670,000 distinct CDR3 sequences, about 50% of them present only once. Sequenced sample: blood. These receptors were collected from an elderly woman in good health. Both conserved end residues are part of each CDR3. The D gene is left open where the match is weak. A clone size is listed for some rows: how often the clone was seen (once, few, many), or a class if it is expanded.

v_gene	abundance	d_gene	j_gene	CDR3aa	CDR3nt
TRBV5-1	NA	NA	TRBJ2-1	CASSLPPSAGPYNEQFF	TGCGCCAGCAGCTTGCCCCCCTCGGCAGGCCCTTACAATGAGCAGTTCTTC
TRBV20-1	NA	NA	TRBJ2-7	CSARVAGDEQYF	TGCAGTGCTAGAGTGGCAGGGGATGAGCAGTACTTC
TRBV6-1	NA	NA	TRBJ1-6	CASSEAGGSKNSPLHF	TGTGCCAGCAGTGAAGCGGGAGGCAGCAAAAATTCACCCCTCCACTTT
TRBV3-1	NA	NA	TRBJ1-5	CASSLERGPQHF	TGTGCCAGCAGCCTCGAGCGGGGGCCCCAGCATTTT
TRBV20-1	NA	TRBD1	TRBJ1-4	CSASRDRGEKLFF	TGCAGTGCGAGCCGGGACAGGGGGGAAAAACTGTTTTTT
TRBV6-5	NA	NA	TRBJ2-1	CASSYGGAINEQFF	TGTGCCAGCAGTTATGGCGGGGCCATTAATGAGCAGTTCTTC
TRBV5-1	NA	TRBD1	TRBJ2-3	CASSDDRVLGTGTQYF	TGCGCCAGCAGCGATGACAGGGTTTTGGGCACAGGTACGCAGTATTTT
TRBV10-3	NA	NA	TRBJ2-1	CAISEGETNEQFF	TGTGCCATCAGTGAAGGGGAAACGAATGAGCAGTTCTTC
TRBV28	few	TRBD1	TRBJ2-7	CASSSDRGIPYEQYF	TGTGCCAGCAGTTCGGACAGGGGGATTCCCTACGAGCAGTACTTC
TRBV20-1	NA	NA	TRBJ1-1	CSASPPRGVAFF	TGCAGTGCTAGCCCCCCCCGGGGTGTAGCTTTCTTT
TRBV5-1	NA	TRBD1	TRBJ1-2	CASARDRVGVNYGYTF	TGCGCCAGCGCCCGGGACAGGGTAGGGGTAAACTATGGCTACACCTTC
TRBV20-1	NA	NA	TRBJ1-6	CSAREAGAGNNSPLHF	TGCAGTGCTAGAGAGGCAGGGGCCGGGAATAATTCACCCCTCCACTTT
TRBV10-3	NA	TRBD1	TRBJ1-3	CAIRGQGEGNTIYF	TGTGCCATCAGGGGACAGGGAGAGGGAAACACCATATATTTT
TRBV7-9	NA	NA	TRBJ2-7	CASSGMAGYEQYF	TGTGCCAGCAGCGGGATGGCGGGCTACGAGCAGTACTTC
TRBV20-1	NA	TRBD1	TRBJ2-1	CSARNRGGGNEQFF	TGCAGTGCTAGAAACAGGGGCGGTGGCAATGAGCAGTTCTTC
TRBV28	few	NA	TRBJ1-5	CASSLRHNQPQHF	TGTGCCAGCAGTTTAAGGCACAATCAGCCCCAGCATTTT
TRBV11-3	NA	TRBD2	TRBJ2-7	CASSPGSGTSGDFSYEQYF	TGTGCCAGCAGCCCAGGATCCGGGACTAGCGGGGATTTTTCCTACGAGCAGTACTTC
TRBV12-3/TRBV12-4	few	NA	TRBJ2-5	CASRGTYQETQYF	TGTGCCAGCAGAGGGACTTACCAAGAGACCCAGTACTTC
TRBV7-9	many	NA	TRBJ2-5	CASSLARVGETQYF	TGTGCCAGCAGCTTAGCGAGGGTTGGAGAGACCCAGTACTTC
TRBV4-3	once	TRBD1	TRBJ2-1	CASSPDGTGGNEQFF	TGCGCCAGCAGCCCGGACGGAACAGGGGGGAATGAGCAGTTCTTC
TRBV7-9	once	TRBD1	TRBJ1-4	CASSPSGGNEKLFF	TGTGCCAGCAGCCCATCAGGGGGGAATGAAAAACTGTTTTTT
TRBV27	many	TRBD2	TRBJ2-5	CASSDSGAETQYF	TGTGCCAGCTCCGATAGCGGGGCAGAGACCCAGTACTTC
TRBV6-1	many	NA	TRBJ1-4	CASSGMVQINEKLFF	TGTGCCAGCAGTGGGATGGTCCAGATAAATGAAAAACTGTTTTTT
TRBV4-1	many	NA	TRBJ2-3	CASSTRDTDTQYF	TGCGCCAGCAGCACCCGGGATACAGATACGCAGTATTTT
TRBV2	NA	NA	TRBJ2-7	CASSGMGDEQYF	TGTGCCAGCAGTGGCATGGGAGACGAGCAGTACTTC
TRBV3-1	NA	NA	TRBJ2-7	CASGSRTYGQYF	TGTGCCAGCGGGTCGAGAACCTACGGGCAGTACTTC
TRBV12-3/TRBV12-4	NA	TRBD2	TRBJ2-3	CAGSPRRAGVDTQYF	TGTGCCGGCAGTCCGCGCAGAGCGGGAGTAGATACGCAGTATTTT
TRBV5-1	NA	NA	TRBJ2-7	CASSPRVSYEQYF	TGCGCCAGCAGCCCCCGGGTCTCCTACGAGCAGTACTTC
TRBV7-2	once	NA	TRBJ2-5	CASSVVQGAGTQYF	TGTGCCAGCAGCGTGGTACAGGGAGCGGGGACCCAGTACTTC
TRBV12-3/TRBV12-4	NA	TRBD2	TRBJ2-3	CASSLNPPTSDTQYF	TGTGCCAGCAGTTTAAATCCCCCGACTAGCGATACGCAGTATTTT
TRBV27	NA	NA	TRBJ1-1	CASRVSWNTEAFF	TGTGCCAGCAGAGTTAGTTGGAACACTGAAGCTTTCTTT
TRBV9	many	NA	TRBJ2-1	CASRAGGTSYNEQFF	TGTGCCAGCAGAGCAGGCGGGACAAGCTACAATGAGCAGTTCTTC
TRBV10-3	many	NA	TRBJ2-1	CAISVSSGGYNEQFF	TGTGCCATCAGTGTAAGTAGCGGAGGATACAATGAGCAGTTCTTC
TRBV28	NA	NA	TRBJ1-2	CASSLPDGRYGYTF	TGTGCCAGCAGTTTACCCGACGGGCGGTATGGCTACACCTTC
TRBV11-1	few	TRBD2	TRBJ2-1	CASSLRGGVRNEQFF	TGTGCCAGCAGCTTGAGGGGAGGGGTCCGCAATGAGCAGTTCTTC
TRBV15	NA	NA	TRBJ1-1	CATSNYAEAFF	TGTGCCACCAGCAACTATGCTGAAGCTTTCTTT
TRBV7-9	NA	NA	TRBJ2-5	CASSAIGRTNNEQYF	TGTGCCAGCAGCGCGATAGGAAGGACAAACAATGAGCAGTACTTC
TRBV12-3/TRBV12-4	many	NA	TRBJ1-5	CASSSSPMGNQPQHF	TGTGCCAGCAGTTCCTCCCCCATGGGGAATCAGCCCCAGCATTTT
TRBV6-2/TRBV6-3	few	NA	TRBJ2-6	CASSRPSGANVLTF	TGTGCCAGCAGTCGCCCCTCTGGGGCCAACGTCCTGACTTTC
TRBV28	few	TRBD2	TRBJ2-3	CASSPTSVSPQYF	TGTGCCAGCAGCCCCACTAGCGTTTCACCGCAGTATTTT
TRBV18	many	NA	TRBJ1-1	CASSPYMNTEAFF	TGTGCCAGCTCACCATACATGAACACTGAAGCTTTCTTT
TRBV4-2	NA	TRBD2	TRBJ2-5	CASSPRTSGGTYQETQYF	TGTGCCAGCAGCCCTAGGACTAGCGGGGGAACCTACCAAGAGACCCAGTACTTC